Below are 5 T cell receptor beta chains sequenced from a single sample in a study of blood T cell repertoires in COVID-19. TCRdb's copy holds only in-frame clones and misses some; the assay was immunoSEQ multiplex PCR. This sample has fewer than 35,000 clones, with approximately 85% found just once. Sequenced: peripheral blood. The source of these receptors is a man aged 55 to 69 with active COVID-19.

The rearrangement links TRBV29-1 to TRBJ2-1; TRBD2 matches at 8 bases. The CDR3 is made up of 17 amino acids. Germline V gives CDR1 SQVTM, CDR2 ANQGSEA. The ends lost 0 bases at V and 1 base at J; junction bases unmatched: 8. The CDR3 nucleotides read TGCAGCGTTGAAGAAGCGGGGGCGATCAGGTCCTACAATGAGCAGTTCTTC. This translates into CSVEEAGAIRSYNEQFF.

The chain employs TRBV9 and TRBJ1-4, with unresolved D. The CDR3 runs to 14 residues. Trimming left V 0 bases short and J 8 bases short, with 11 bases between. Germline CDR1 reads SGDLS; CDR2 reads YYNGEE. CDR3 nucleotides: TGTGCCAGCAGCGTAGGGAATTCGGGGGAAAAACTGTTTTTT. Translated, it gives CASSVGNSGEKLFF. Looking up the rest from reference TRBV9 and TRBJ1-4 gives the full variable domain: DSGVTQTPKHLITATGQRVTLRCSPRSGDLSVYWYQQSLDQGLQFLIQYYNGEERAKGNILERFSAQQFPDLHSELNLSSLELGDSALYFCASSVGNSGEKLFFGSGTQLSVL.

This clone was detected once. This sequence joins TRBV10-3 and TRBJ2-1; 8 nucleotides line up with TRBD2. The V gene end was trimmed by 10 bases and the J gene end by 4 bases; junction bases not matched to a gene: 9. The CDR3 is made up of 14 amino acids. Per the germline V gene, CDR1 is ENHRY and CDR2 is SYGVKD. CDR3 in DNA: TGTGCCAGCGCGCCGGGACTAGGTTACAATGAGCAGTTCTTC. As protein: CASAPGLGYNEQFF.

This chain joins TRBV18 and TRBJ2-1, with unresolved D. CDR3 size: 13 residues. CDR1 is KGHSH, CDR2 LQKENI, per germline. Trimming shortened V by 3 bases and J by 7 bases, and 10 bases separated the two germline ends. Written as DNA, the CDR3 is TGTGCCAGCTCACCCCCCATCAGAAATGAGCAGTTCTTC. Translation gives CASSPPIRNEQFF.

This rearrangement joins TRBV9 to TRBJ1-4; D not certain. The V end lost 7 bases, the J end lost 6 bases, and 10 bases lay between the germline ends. This CDR3 spans 12 amino acids. CDR1 SGDLS and CDR2 YYNGEE come from the germline V gene. Here the CDR3 reads CASQRDDEKLFF. The CDR3 nucleotides read TGTGCCAGCCAACGCGATGATGAAAAACTGTTTTTT.